The 7 T cell receptor beta chains reported below all come from one sample, sequenced in a study of T cells in localized non-small cell lung cancer. Measured with immunoSEQ multiplex PCR; TCRdb has only the in-frame clones, and not every one. The repertoire holds around 140,000 clones, with more than 70% as singletons. Sequencing used peripheral blood, obtained before any cancer treatment. The receptors come from a female donor over 55 with stage I lung adenocarcinoma.

The gene calls are TRBV28 and TRBJ2-2; 10 bases are shared with TRBD2. V was clipped by 2 bases and J by 9 bases; unmatched bases: 6. The length of the CDR3 is 15 residues. The V gene's germline CDR1 is MDHEN and CDR2 SYDVKM. The CDR3 is CASSLGASGRRELFF. Here the CDR3 DNA reads TGTGCCAGCAGTTTAGGGGCTAGCGGGAGACGGGAGCTGTTTTTT.

The CDR3 nucleotides are TGTGCCAGCTCACCACTCGAGGGCACTGAAGCTTTCTTT. Residues: CASSPLEGTEAFF. V gene TRBV18 combines with J gene TRBJ1-1, with D uncertain. The V gene's germline CDR1 is KGHSH and CDR2 LQKENI. V gave up 1 base and J gave up 4 bases, with 7 bases separating them. The CDR3 is 13 amino acids.

The chain combines TRBV5-1 with TRBJ2-7, with D tentatively TRBD2 (5 bases). The CDR3 is 15 amino acids. V lost 0 bases, J lost 2 bases, and 12 bases lay in between. Germline V lookup: CDR1 SGHRS, CDR2 YFSETQ. The CDR3 protein is CASSLVSSRTYEQYF. CDR3 nucleotides: TGCGCCAGCAGCTTGGTGTCTAGCCGGACCTACGAGCAGTACTTC.

V gene TRBV18 combines with J gene TRBJ2-1; 7 bases are a match to TRBD2. The length of the CDR3 is 16 residues. CDR1 is KGHSH, CDR2 LQKENI, per germline. V was pared by 5 bases and J by 0 bases, with 7 bases of the junction left unmatched. The CDR3 DNA is TGTGCCAGCTCAGTACTAGCGCAGAGCTCCTACAATGAGCAGTTCTTC. Translation: CASSVLAQSSYNEQFF.

The rearrangement uses TRBV6-5 and TRBJ1-4, with D maybe TRBD1 (5 bases). Per the germline V gene, CDR1 is MNHEY and CDR2 is SVGAGI. The CDR3 spans 12 residues. Trimming left V 6 bases short and J 5 bases short, with 7 bases between. The CDR3 sequence: CASSRGNEKLFF. In nucleotides, the CDR3 is TGTGCCAGCAGCCGGGGGAATGAAAAACTGTTTTTT.

This clone was detected only a few times. The gene calls are TRBV4-2 and TRBJ1-2, with 9 positions matching TRBD1. The CDR3 contains 16 residues. The V and J ends lost 1 base and 2 bases, in that order; junction bases with no gene match: 5. Germline CDR1 reads LGHNA; CDR2 reads YNFKEQ. CDR3: CASSQVRQGGNYGYTF. The CDR3 DNA sequence: TGTGCCAGCAGCCAAGTGAGACAGGGGGGGAACTATGGCTACACCTTC.

The chain carries TRBV28 and TRBJ2-7, with 11 bases that match TRBD2. The CDR3 is made up of 15 amino acids. Germline loops: CDR1 MDHEN, CDR2 SYDVKM. The J segment lost 2 bases and the V segment lost 6 bases, leaving 6 bases of the junction unmatched. This CDR3 is CASSQTSGSAYEQYF. In DNA, the CDR3 is TGTGCCAGCAGCCAAACTAGCGGGAGTGCCTACGAGCAGTACTTC.